The clone carrying this T cell receptor (beta chain) was seen a single time. Its antigen is unidentified. The entry originates in a study of beta chain features in type 1 diabetes. Findings of the study overall: For Type 1 diabetes patients, all four CD4+ subsets carried TCRB CDR3s that were moderately but significantly shorter.

The single heparinised draw taken from each donor contained about 110 mL of blood on average. Researchers reported sorting CD4+ naive, central memory, regulatory and stem cell-like memory cells via CD45RO/CCR7/CD25/CD127/CD95/CD27. V lost 0 bases to trimming and J lost 1 base, with 8 bases between them. Germline assignment: CDR1 SGHVS and CDR2 FNYEAQ. The CDR3 contains 15 residues. Investigators reverse transcribed all isolated RNA, so they sequenced expressed TCRB transcripts. About 3.6 million reads was the average for naive, central memory and regulatory T cell samples. Generated by immunoSEQ multiplex PCR, the TCRdb table keeps only in-frame clones and is missing some. Counted here are approximately 730,000 clones, under 15% occurring once; the ten biggest clones make up 0.022%.

Sequenced: naive CD4+ T cells from blood. The chain recombines TRBV7-6 with TRBJ2-3; D possibly uses TRBD1 or TRBD2 (5 bases each). The TCR comes from a man aged 18 to 30 with type 1 diabetes. The CDR3 reads CASSLAGVGTDTQYF. The DNA for the CDR3 is TGTGCCAGCAGCTTAGCGGGGGTCGGCACAGATACGCAGTATTTT.